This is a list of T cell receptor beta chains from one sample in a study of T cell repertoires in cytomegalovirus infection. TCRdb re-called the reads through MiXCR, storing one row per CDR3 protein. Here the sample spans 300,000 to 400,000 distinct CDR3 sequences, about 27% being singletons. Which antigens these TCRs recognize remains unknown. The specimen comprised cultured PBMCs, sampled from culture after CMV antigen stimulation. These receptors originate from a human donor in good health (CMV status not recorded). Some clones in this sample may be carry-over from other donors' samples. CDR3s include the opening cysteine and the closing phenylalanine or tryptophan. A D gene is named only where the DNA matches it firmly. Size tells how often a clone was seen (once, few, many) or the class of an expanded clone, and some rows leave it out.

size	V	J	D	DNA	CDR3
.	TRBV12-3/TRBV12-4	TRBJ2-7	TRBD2	TGTGCCAGCAGACCCGGGCGTTTAGCGGGAGGCTCAGACGAGCAGTACTTC	CASRPGRLAGGSDEQYF
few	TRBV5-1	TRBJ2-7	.	TGCGCCAGCAGCCCCCCTAACAGGGTTGGTTACGAGCAGTACTTC	CASSPPNRVGYEQYF
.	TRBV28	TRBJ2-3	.	TGTGCCTCCCACGGAGGAGATACGCAGTATTTT	CASHGGDTQYF
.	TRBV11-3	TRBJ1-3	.	TGTGCCAGCAGCTTAGAGCTCCGGGGAATCGGCAAAAAGGGTGGAAACACCATATATTTT	CASSLELRGIGKKGGNTIYF
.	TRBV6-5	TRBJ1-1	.	TGTGCCAGCAGACGGAGCTACGGCACTGAAGCTTTCTTT	CASRRSYGTEAFF
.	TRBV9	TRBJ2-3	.	TGTGCCAGCAGCCTTTACGGAGGTGGGGGATACACAGATACGCAGTATTTT	CASSLYGGGGYTDTQYF
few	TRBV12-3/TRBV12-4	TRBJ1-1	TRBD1	TGTGCCAGCAGTGCAGGGACAGGTCGGCTATACTGGGCTTTCTTT	CASSAGTGRLYWAFF
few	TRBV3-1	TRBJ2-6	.	TGTGCCAGCAGCCAAGGGCGGCCTGGGGCCAACGTCCTGACTTTC	CASSQGRPGANVLTF
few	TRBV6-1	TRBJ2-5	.	TGTGCCAGCACCCCCCCGGGGTCGGAGACCCAGTACTTC	CASTPPGSETQYF
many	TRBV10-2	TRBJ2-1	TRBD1	TGCGCCAGCAGCCGGGACAGGGGAAATGAGCAGTTCTTC	CASSRDRGNEQFF
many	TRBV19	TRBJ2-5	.	TGTGCCAGTACGGCAACAGCGATTTGGGAGACCCAGTACTTC	CASTATAIWETQYF
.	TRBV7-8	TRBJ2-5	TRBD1	TGTGCCAGCAGCTTAGGGGGGACAGGGGAGGGGGAGACCCAGTACTTC	CASSLGGTGEGETQYF
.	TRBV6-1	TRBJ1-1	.	TGTGCCAGCAGGACCTCCCTGGGTGAAGCTTTCTTT	CASRTSLGEAFF
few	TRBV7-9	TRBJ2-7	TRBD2	TGTGCCAGCAGCTTGGGGGCTAGCGGGGGTACCTACGAGCAGTACTTC	CASSLGASGGTYEQYF
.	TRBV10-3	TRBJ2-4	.	TGTGCCATCAGTGAGTCGGGGGGTTTCAAAAACATTCAGTACTTC	CAISESGGFKNIQYF
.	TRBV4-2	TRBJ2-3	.	TGTGCCAGCAGCCAAATTCGGCAGGGCGCTAGCACAGATACGCAGTATTTT	CASSQIRQGASTDTQYF
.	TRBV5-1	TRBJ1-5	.	TGCGCCAGCAGCGCAGGGTCGGGTAATCAGCCCCAGCATTTT	CASSAGSGNQPQHF